This T cell receptor beta chain came from a study of blood T cell repertoires in COVID-19. Study overall: COVID-19 samples from acute and convalescent phases originated in the United States, Italy and Spain.

Assay: immunoSEQ multiplex PCR; the TCRdb copy retains only in-frame clones and omits some. The sample includes roughly 190,000 clones, roughly four fifths of them seen just once. Germline V lookup: CDR1 LNHNV, CDR2 YYDKDF (reference sequence). V lost 5 bases, J lost 0 bases, and 22 bases lay in between. This CDR3 is 18 amino acids long. Sequencing was carried out using peripheral blood. This TCR came from a woman aged 45-59 years with acute or convalescent COVID-19. The chain has TRBV15 and TRBJ1-1; D gene ambiguous. In nucleotides, the CDR3 is TGTGCCACCAGCCCCCCGCTGTGGGCCGGACTCATGAACACTGAAGCTTTCTTT. Protein: CATSPPLWAGLMNTEAFF.